Given below is one TCR beta chain in context. The antigen is undetermined. These data come from a study of OX40 agonist ivuxolimab in advanced cancers. Study outcomes and limitations: Some nonresponders also had low normalized T-cell clonal expansion.

Germline V gives CDR1 SGHDN, CDR2 FVKESK. The CDR3 totals 19 residues. The ends lost 0 bases at V and 7 bases at J; junction bases unmatched: 17. The repertoire was sequenced with immunoSEQ multiplex PCR; TCRdb's copy has only in-frame clones and lacks some. The top ten clones hold 3.5% to 4.5% of a sample with approximately 48,000 clones, 80% of them seen once. The receptor comes from an adult with an advanced solid tumor such as melanoma, head and neck, liver or kidney cancer. This sequence joins TRBV14 and TRBJ2-1; 8 bases match TRBD1. The specimen comprised CD4+ or CD8+ T cells sorted from blood, sampled in a trial of the OX40 agonist ivuxolimab. The CDR3 DNA follows: TGTGCCAGCAGCCAAGAATATGGAGTAGGCAGGGGGCTAAGAAATGAGCAGTTCTTC. The encoded protein is CASSQEYGVGRGLRNEQFF.